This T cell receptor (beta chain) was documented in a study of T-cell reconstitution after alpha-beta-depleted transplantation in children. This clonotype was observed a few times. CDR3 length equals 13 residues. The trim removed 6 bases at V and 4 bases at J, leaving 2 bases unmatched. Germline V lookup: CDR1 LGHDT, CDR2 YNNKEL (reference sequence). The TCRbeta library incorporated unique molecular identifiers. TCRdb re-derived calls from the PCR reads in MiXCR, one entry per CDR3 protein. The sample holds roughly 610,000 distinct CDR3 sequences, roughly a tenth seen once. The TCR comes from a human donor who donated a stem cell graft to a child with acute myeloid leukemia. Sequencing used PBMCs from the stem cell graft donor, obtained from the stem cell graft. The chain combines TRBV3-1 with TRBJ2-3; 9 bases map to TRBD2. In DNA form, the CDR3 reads TGTGCCAGCAGGCTAGCGGGGTCAGATACGCAGTATTTT. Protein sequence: CASRLAGSDTQYF.